This T cell receptor (beta chain) stems from a study of human thymus T cells. The CDR3 runs to 12 residues. Trimming took 5 bases from V and 2 from J, leaving 4 bases between them. The germline V gene has CDR1 LNHDA and CDR2 SQIVND (reference sequence). Comment on this clone: Its specificity is not known.

The people who donated were healthy Finnish babies having corrective surgery for congenital heart defects. Half of the eight donors gave roughly 0.5-1 mL blood during surgery. All available leukocytes, rather than a set cell count, yielded the blood DNA. Overall study results and limits: V and J genes seemed to be used with bias in thymic and blood repertoires.

Here immunoSEQ multiplex PCR was the method, and the copy in TCRdb shows in-frame clones only, minus some. The sample consists of tens of thousands of clones, roughly 94% of them appearing once. The chain employs TRBV19 and TRBJ1-5; D gene unclear. This receptor was obtained from a boy younger than two with a congenital heart defect but otherwise immunologically healthy. The specimen was blood. Here the CDR3 reads CASSGGNQPQHF. In nucleotides, the CDR3 is TGTGCCAGTAGTGGAGGCAATCAGCCCCAGCATTTT.